Listed below are T cell receptor beta chains from one sample, sequenced in a study of cytomegalovirus exposure and HLA in healthy donors. This table comes from immunoSEQ multiplex PCR, and its TCRdb copy is limited to in-frame clones, with some not included. The sample records about 150,000 clones, around 72% being singletons. The material sequenced was PBMCs. These receptor sequences come from a man between 18 and 35 years old in good health and CMV-seropositive. The CDR3 runs from the conserved cysteine through the conserved F or W. D genes are given only for firm matches. For some rows the clone size is stated as once, few or many, or as a class when expanded; others skip it.

V,D,J,size,DNA,CDR3
TRBV6-5,NA,TRBJ1-1,NA,TGTGCCAGCAGGCCTATAATGAACACTGAAGCTTTCTTT,CASRPIMNTEAFF
TRBV25-1,NA,TRBJ1-1,NA,TGTGCCAGCATGCGGGAGGGACGTATGAACACTGAAGCTTTCTTT,CASMREGRMNTEAFF
TRBV29-1,NA,TRBJ2-7,NA,TGCAGCGTTGTGGGGGGACAGAACCACCCCTCCTACGAGCAGTACTTC,CSVVGGQNHPSYEQYF
TRBV29-1,TRBD1,TRBJ1-2,NA,TGCAGCGTCGGGGACAGTGGCTACACCTTC,CSVGDSGYTF
TRBV9,NA,TRBJ1-6,NA,TGTGCCAGCAGCGTAGGCCCTAATAATTCACCCCTCCACTTT,CASSVGPNNSPLHF
TRBV14,NA,TRBJ2-3,NA,TGTGCCAGCAGCCAGGGGGCGACCAGAACAGATACGCAGTATTTT,CASSQGATRTDTQYF
TRBV27,TRBD1,TRBJ2-2,NA,TGTGCCAGCAGTTCCGACAGGGGCACCGGGGAGCTGTTTTTT,CASSSDRGTGELFF
TRBV7-9,NA,TRBJ2-3,few,TGTGCCAGCGGTCAACAGGGAGGCACAGATACGCAGTATTTT,CASGQQGGTDTQYF
TRBV5-8,TRBD1,TRBJ2-3,NA,TGTGCCAGCAGCCCGGACAGGGGCACAGATACGCAGTATTTT,CASSPDRGTDTQYF
TRBV27,TRBD1,TRBJ1-1,few,TGTGCCAGCAGTGGAATGGACAGGGGGAACACTGAAGCTTTCTTT,CASSGMDRGNTEAFF
TRBV9,TRBD1,TRBJ1-2,NA,TGTGCCAGCAGCGAACAGGGGGCGTATGGCTACACCTTC,CASSEQGAYGYTF
TRBV7-2,TRBD1,TRBJ1-2,NA,TGTGCCAGCAGCTTCAGACAGGGGGTCGGCTACACCTTC,CASSFRQGVGYTF
TRBV4-1,NA,TRBJ1-2,NA,TGCGCCAGCAGCCAAGAGGGGCAGGCAAACTATGGCTACACCTTC,CASSQEGQANYGYTF
TRBV28,TRBD1,TRBJ1-4,NA,TGTGCCAGCAGTGTTCCGGGACAGGGGGCCATAGTGGGTGAAAAACTGTTTTTT,CASSVPGQGAIVGEKLFF
TRBV28,NA,TRBJ1-2,few,TGTGCCAGCAGCCGAGGGCAGGGGAGGGATGGCTACACCTTC,CASSRGQGRDGYTF
TRBV6-1,NA,TRBJ1-2,NA,TGTGCCATCCGACTGTATGGCTACACCTTC,CAIRLYGYTF
TRBV6-1,NA,TRBJ1-6,few,TGTGCCAGCAGTGAAGTAGTCAATTCACCCCTCCACTTT,CASSEVVNSPLHF
TRBV5-1,TRBD2,TRBJ2-7,NA,TGCGCCAGCAGCTTGGCCGCGGGAGTACCCTCCGAGCAGTACTTC,CASSLAAGVPSEQYF
TRBV4-3,NA,TRBJ2-3,NA,TGCGCCAGCAGCCCTACCCTTACTAGCACAGATACGCAGTATTTT,CASSPTLTSTDTQYF
TRBV29-1,NA,TRBJ2-7,NA,TGCAGCGTTGGGAGGGAGCGGAGCGAGCAGTACTTC,CSVGRERSEQYF
TRBV21-1,NA,TRBJ1-6,once,TGTGCCAGCAGCAAAGCCCAGGGCAGGGAAGAGGATAATTCACCCCTCCACTTT,CASSKAQGREEDNSPLHF